This paragraph reports one TCR beta chain. No antigen is known for it. No much larger clone is present one base from it, and per-base qualities are unavailable. The data were obtained in a study of blood T cells in healthy people across ages (dated by TCRdb to between 2014 and 2016). Context from the whole study: In model experiments, template switching captured about one uniquely barcoded TCR beta cDNA molecule for every two T cells. Age-related changes in TCR beta repertoire diversity were measured in the study by deep sequencing normalized with unique cDNA molecular identifiers. Donors were grouped into four age groups: young (average approximately 15 years), middle-aged (roughly 40), aged (over 55) and long-lived (approximately 75). Two additional independent replicas of 1 million unique cDNA reads from the same blood draw were analyzed for two donors (one aged 18 to 30 and one aged 80 or older). Beyond this particular receptor, the publication reports: Compared with the aged group, more naive CD4+ T cells, fewer expanded clones and increased TCR diversity were shown by the long-lived group, suggesting age selection. Since profiling was done on bulk unsorted PBMCs, naive and antigen-experienced compartments could not be conclusively compared. Observed TCR beta diversity per million T cells fell roughly linearly with age, and a significant reduction was already apparent by age roughly 40. Because the CMV infection status of the donors was unknown, age-related changes in expanded clonotypes may potentially have been confounded. There was a strong correlation between observed TCR beta diversity and the percentage of naive T cells measured by flow cytometry. Estimates of total diversity based on one million sequenced T cells were regarded as lower bounds and as underestimates.

Library method: 5' RACE. TCRdb shows the sequencer as Illumina HiSeq 2500. A second PCR of about 7 to 12 cycles was run with a J-beta primer mix and a sample-barcoded 5' primer. A template-switch 5' adaptor carrying 12 random nucleotides introduced a unique molecular identifier onto each TCR beta cDNA molecule. Each sample yielded at least 2.5 million CDR3-containing paired-end reads. First-strand cDNA synthesis was performed from all RNA using the Mint cDNA synthesis kit, with priming by a TRBC-specific oligonucleotide. All cDNA was treated with uracil-DNA glycosylase and then went through a first 18-cycle PCR with the universal primers M1SS and BC2_uni_R. The study's own analysis went as follows. For normalization, 1 million high-quality reads were randomly selected from each sample, with every read carrying a distinct molecular identifier. Reads with shared molecular identifiers were discarded instead of being binned into consensus sequences. MiTCR, set to a Q25 quality threshold and the strictest error-elimination algorithm, was used for CDR3 identification, clonotype clustering and error correction. A nonparametric unseen species model with Euler transformation was used to estimate a lower bound on total TCR beta diversity. TCRdb redid the processing of the public reads, applying fastp at Q25 and MiXCR, and retained in-frame beta chains. Merged by CDR3 protein, the rows form single entries marked with the most common genes and DNA. These V and J calls derive from TCRdb rather than the authors' analysis. Within this sample are some 890,000 distinct CDR3 sequences, with about 27% of them counted one time only. Roughly 10% of the sample is in the top ten clones.

Counted from cysteine to phenylalanine, this CDR3 has 14 amino acids. Only the CDR3 part of the read is kept: 42 bases, read in frame from the first base. Based on the germline V gene, the CDR1 and CDR2 sequences are SQVTM and ANQGSEA. V loses 6 bases of germline sequence and J loses 4 bases, and the interval between the two ends is 16 bases. Donors were around 37 systemically healthy Caucasian individuals from Russia aged 6 to 90 years. Each donor gave 8 to 10 milliliters of peripheral blood, collected into EDTA-treated Vacutainer tubes. Ficoll-Paque density-gradient centrifugation was used to isolate PBMCs, with at least 6.5 million per sample. Trizol reagent was used to extract total RNA from PBMCs, with at least 5.5 micrograms per sample. For every donor, an aliquot of PBMCs went through flow cytometry to measure the percentages of naive CD45RAhigh/CD27high T cells. The data were also submitted as part of a second study, on T cells of mothers and their children. That second publication adds: Nine systemically healthy Caucasian individuals served as donors, namely three mothers together with their six children. cDNA synthesis used all of the extracted RNA, with 1.5 ug of RNA in each 15 ul reaction. Sample barcodes and 2-4 random nucleotides were added via the M1S primer in the second PCR. Over 9.5 million TCR beta CDR3 reads came from each mother, compared with around 3 million reads from each child. In both related and unrelated pairs, thymic selection shapes the output of TCR recombination in a similar way, with inherited differences having only a minor effect. Normalized repertoire overlap in related mother-child pairs was always slightly higher than in unrelated mother-child pairs, but the difference was never significant. Persistent microchimeric T cell clones were not detected, at a sensitivity of 95 to 100 clones per million clonotypes. To look for features that set related mother-child pairs apart from unrelated individuals, the researchers ran deep NGS to compare the TCR beta repertoires of mothers and children. Mothers averaged about 40 +/- 4 years of age and children averaged around 10 +/- 4 years. After adapters were ligated using NEBNext reagents, the libraries underwent 100+100 nt paired-end sequencing on an Illumina HiSeq 2000. Mother and child libraries were prepared a month apart and sequenced in separate runs to prevent cross-contamination. Between about 500,000 and 2,100,000 distinct TCR beta clonotypes were identified per donor. Naive TCR beta clonotypes were estimated from low-frequency clonotypes matched to each donor's FACS-determined naive share, without sorting.

The sequencing sample was made of blood. The receptor was isolated from a woman in her thirties or forties in good health. Rearrangement joined TRBV29-1 to TRBJ2-1, with a weak D call of TRBD1 (5 bases match). The bases are TGCAGCGTAGGTGGGGCCTCTGTGTACAATGAGCAGTTCTTC. Its amino acids are CSVGGASVYNEQFF.